In this sample, the clone carrying this T cell receptor (beta chain) turned up a few times. As yet, its antigen is unknown. A much larger clone lies a single base off, so this may be a read error. Germline V gene data show CDR1 as MNHNY and CDR2 as SVGAGI (reference sequence). The CDR3 is made up of 13 amino acids. These data belong to a study of blood T cells in healthy people across ages. Study-level points and caveats: Strong correlation existed between TCR beta diversity and naive T cell percentage.

The use of a sample-barcoded 5' primer and a J-beta primer mix characterized a second PCR of roughly 6 to 11 cycles. The authors tagged each cDNA molecule using a template-switch adaptor with 12 random nucleotides. TCRdb reprocessed the 5' RACE reads via MiXCR and lists one record per CDR3 protein. Here the sample spans roughly 800,000 distinct CDR3 sequences, roughly 40% being singletons. The specimen was blood. The TCR sequence derives from a man aged 18 to 30 in good health. This chain connects TRBV6-6 to TRBJ2-5; TRBD1 is a possible D gene (5 bases). The end of the DNA is better explained by TRBJ2-7, so the J call may be wrong. The CDR3 nucleotides read TGTGCCAGCAGTTACGCCCAGGGCGACGAGCAGTACTTC. Residues: CASSYAQGDEQYF.